Each of the 18 T cell receptor beta chains below was sequenced from the same sample in a study of metastatic and nonmetastatic thyroid tumors. All patients reached thyroid surgery having received no treatment beforehand. TCRdb used MiXCR to call clones anew from the PCR reads. The sample holds fewer than 35,000 clones, just under 30% seen once. Sequenced material: blood. The source is a female donor with papillary thyroid cancer or a benign thyroid nodule (not recorded which). Some clones in this sample may be carry-over from other donors' samples.

The CDR3 nucleotides read TGTGCCAGCAGTTCCCGGGACCGGAACTATGGCTACACCTTC. As protein: CASSSRDRNYGYTF. The genes are TRBV6-1 and TRBJ1-2; D may be TRBD1 (5 bases). Trimming took 5 bases from V and 2 from J, leaving 12 bases between them. The CDR3 spans 14 residues. The germline V gene encodes CDR1 MNHNS and CDR2 SASEGT.

The table lists this clone with a few counts. The CDR3 spells CASSYGRREQYF. The CDR3 DNA sequence: TGTGCCAGCAGCTACGGGAGGAGGGAGCAGTACTTC. The rearrangement joins TRBV7-2 to TRBJ2-7, with TRBD2 matching over 7 bases. Trimming cost V 4 bases and J 7 bases; bases outside gene matches: 4. This CDR3 has 12 amino acids. Germline lookup yields CDR1 SGHTA and CDR2 FQGNSA.

This rearrangement joins TRBV5-1 to TRBJ1-3, with D maybe TRBD1 (6 bases). From germline, CDR1 is SGHRS and CDR2 YFSETQ. This CDR3 comprises 15 residues. V dropped 5 bases and J dropped 0 bases, with 12 bases sitting between them. CDR3 residues: CASRRGGSSGNTIYF. CDR3 bases: TGCGCCAGCAGGAGAGGGGGGAGCTCTGGAAACACCATATATTTT.

The chain employs TRBV5-6 and TRBJ2-7, with 8 positions matching TRBD2. Germline loops: CDR1 SGHDT, CDR2 YYEEEE. The CDR3 runs to 16 residues. With V trimmed by 1 base and J by 0 bases, 6 bases remained unmatched. This CDR3 reads CASSLSLAGASYEQYF. CDR3 coding DNA: TGTGCCAGCAGCTTGTCTCTAGCGGGCGCCTCCTACGAGCAGTACTTC.

The genes are TRBV12-3 or TRBV12-4 and TRBJ2-1; 9 bases line up with TRBD2. This CDR3 has 15 residues. J gave up 5 bases and V 7 bases, and 9 bases lay outside the gene matches. CDR3 nucleotide sequence: TGTGCCAGCACCCTACGAGCGGGAGGTGACAATGAGCAGTTCTTC. The encoded protein is CASTLRAGGDNEQFF.

The chain has TRBV5-1 and TRBJ2-7; 10 bases map to TRBD1. Per the germline V gene, CDR1 is SGHRS and CDR2 is YFSETQ. Unmatched junction bases numbered 7, after V lost 4 bases and J lost 6 bases. This CDR3 contains 14 residues. The CDR3 spells CASSRTGTGVEQYF. The CDR3 DNA sequence: TGCGCCAGCAGCAGGACCGGGACAGGGGTCGAGCAGTACTTC.

The sample holds many counts of this clone. CDR3 amino acids: CASSVLSGHRGETQYF. CDR3 in DNA: TGTGCCAGCAGCGTCCTTAGCGGTCACAGGGGGGAGACCCAGTACTTC. The rearrangement links TRBV9 to TRBJ2-5, with 8 bases lining up with TRBD1. Germline CDR1 reads SGDLS; CDR2 reads YYNGEE. The CDR3 covers 16 residues. V gave up 2 bases and J gave up 5 bases; unmatched junction bases: 11.

This clone was seen many times. The same CDR3 can be traced to other DNA sequences in this sample. The chain joins TRBV18 to TRBJ2-1; 9 positions agree with TRBD2. The trim removed 6 bases at V and 6 bases at J, leaving 9 bases unmatched. The CDR3 has 15 residues. Per the germline V gene, CDR1 is KGHSH and CDR2 is LQKENI. In DNA form, the CDR3 reads TGTGCCAGCTCGCAAAGCGGGAGGAGTGTCAATGAGCAGTTCTTC. It translates to CASSQSGRSVNEQFF.

This clone came up once. The V and J genes are TRBV5-1 and TRBJ2-7; the D gene is possibly TRBD1 (5 bases). V was shortened by 0 bases and J by 9 bases, with 22 bases between the two germline ends. The germline gives CDR1 SGHRS, CDR2 YFSETQ. This CDR3 contains 16 residues. CDR3 protein: CASSLGSRDSLRGQYF. CDR3 nucleotide sequence: TGCGCCAGCAGCTTGGGGTCCAGGGATTCCCTCCGAGGGCAGTACTTC.

This chain connects TRBV11-2 to TRBJ2-2, with D unresolved. Trimming cost V 1 base and J 4 bases, with 4 bases left between them. Germline V gives CDR1 SGHAT, CDR2 FQNNGV. This CDR3 has 13 residues. CDR3 in amino acids: CASSLGGTGELFF. CDR3 coding DNA: TGTGCCAGCAGCTTAGGTGGCACCGGGGAGCTGTTTTTT. Combining the CDR3 with reference TRBV11-2 and TRBJ2-2 gives the whole variable domain EAGVAQSPRYKIIEKRQSVAFWCNPISGHATLYWYQQILGQGPKLLIQFQNNGVVDDSQLPKDRFSAERLKGVDSTLKIQPAKLEDSAVYLCASSLGGTGELFFGEGSRLTVL.

This clone was seen a few times. The chain is built from TRBV6-2 or TRBV6-3 and TRBJ2-7; D unresolved. The V gene lost 10 bases and the J gene lost 0 bases, with 16 bases spanning the gap. The CDR3 consists of 14 residues. Germline CDR1 is MNHEY and CDR2 is SVGEGT. The CDR3 DNA reads as TGTGCCACCGCTGAGCACGGTCGCTCCTACGAGCAGTACTTC. Amino acid sequence: CATAEHGRSYEQYF.

At least ten counts were recorded for this clone. This chain links TRBV24-1 with TRBJ2-1; tentative D call: TRBD1 (5 bases). CDR1 and CDR2 from the germline V gene are KGHDR and SFDVKD. The CDR3 length is 15 residues. Trimming took 1 base from V and 6 from J, leaving 12 bases between them. CDR3 in amino acids: CATSDFAGSTNEQFF. The CDR3 nucleotides read TGTGCCACCAGTGATTTCGCAGGGTCGACCAATGAGCAGTTCTTC.

This clone was counted a single time. The chain recombines TRBV5-6 with TRBJ1-3, with D hard to call. The germline V and J ends were trimmed by 4 bases and 0 bases, with 11 bases remaining between them. The CDR3 covers 15 residues. Germline CDR1 is SGHDT and CDR2 is YYEEEE. This CDR3 reads CASSLKTRSGNTIYF. The CDR3 nucleotides read TGTGCCAGCAGCCTCAAGACCCGCTCTGGAAACACCATATATTTT.

The V call is TRBV7-9, the J call TRBJ2-1, with D maybe TRBD2 (7 bases). V was clipped by 6 bases and J by 6 bases, with 15 bases between them. This CDR3 is 14 amino acids long. Germline lookup yields CDR1 SEHNR and CDR2 FQNEAQ (reference sequence). Here the CDR3 DNA reads TGTGCCAGCAGGCGGGGGCAGGGGCCCAATGAGCAGTTCTTC. Protein product: CASRRGQGPNEQFF.

The chain uses TRBV6-2 or TRBV6-3 and TRBJ1-1; weak D call: TRBD1 (5 bases). Trimming left V 8 bases short and J 7 bases short, with 14 bases between. Germline V gene sequence: CDR1 MNHEY, CDR2 SVGEGT. The CDR3 totals 12 residues. The CDR3 bases are TGTGCCAGCTATTACTGGGACGGTGAAGCTTTCTTT. Translation: CASYYWDGEAFF.

This clone was seen only a few times. The rearrangement links TRBV6-2 or TRBV6-3 to TRBJ2-1; D is unclear. Trimming cost V 6 bases and J 4 bases, with 16 bases left between them. This CDR3 comprises 15 residues. The germline CDR1 and CDR2 sequences are MNHEY and SVGEGT. CDR3 nucleotides: TGTGCCAGCAGCCAGATGCGGACGGAATACAATGAGCAGTTCTTC. This encodes CASSQMRTEYNEQFF.

This clone was seen at least ten times. The chain carries TRBV5-5 and TRBJ1-4; D gene unclear. CDR1 is SGHKS, CDR2 YYEKEE, per germline (reference sequence). The length of the CDR3 is 14 residues. Trimming cost V 3 bases and J 4 bases, with 10 bases left between them. CDR3 DNA: TGTGCCAGCAGCTCCGGACTTCTTAATGAAAAACTGTTTTTT. Its protein product is CASSSGLLNEKLFF.

DNA of the CDR3: TGCGCCAGCAGCCCGGGGACTGGGAAGGACACTGAAGCTTTCTTT. This codes for CASSPGTGKDTEAFF. The rearrangement uses TRBV5-1 and TRBJ1-1; tentatively, D is TRBD1 (5 bases). Germline V gene sequence: CDR1 SGHRS, CDR2 YFSETQ. The CDR3 consists of 15 residues. The V end was cut by 4 bases, the J end by 3 bases, with 16 bases between. The full variable domain, in which reference TRBV5-1 and TRBJ1-1 provide the parts outside the CDR3, is KAGVTQTPRYLIKTRGQQVTLSCSPISGHRSVSWYQQTPGQGLQFLFEYFSETQRNKGNFPGRFSGRQFSNSRSEMNVSTLELGDSALYLCASSPGTGKDTEAFFGQGTRLTVV.